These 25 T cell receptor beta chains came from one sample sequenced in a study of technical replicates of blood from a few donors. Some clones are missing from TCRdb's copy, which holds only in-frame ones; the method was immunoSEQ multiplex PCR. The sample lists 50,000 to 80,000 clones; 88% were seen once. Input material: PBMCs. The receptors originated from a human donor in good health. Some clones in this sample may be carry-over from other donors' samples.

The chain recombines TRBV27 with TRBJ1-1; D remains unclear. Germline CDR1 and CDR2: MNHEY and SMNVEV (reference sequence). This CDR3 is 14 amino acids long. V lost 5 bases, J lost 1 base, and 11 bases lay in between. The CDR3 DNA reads TGTGCCAGCAGTGCCCTTCGGAGGAACACTGAAGCTTTCTTT. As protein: CASSALRRNTEAFF.

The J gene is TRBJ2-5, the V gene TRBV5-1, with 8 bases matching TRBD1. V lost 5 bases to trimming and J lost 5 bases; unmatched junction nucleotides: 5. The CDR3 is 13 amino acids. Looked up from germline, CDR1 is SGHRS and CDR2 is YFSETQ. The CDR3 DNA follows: TGCGCCAGCAGAGAAGGACAGGGTGAGACCCAGTACTTC. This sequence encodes CASREGQGETQYF.

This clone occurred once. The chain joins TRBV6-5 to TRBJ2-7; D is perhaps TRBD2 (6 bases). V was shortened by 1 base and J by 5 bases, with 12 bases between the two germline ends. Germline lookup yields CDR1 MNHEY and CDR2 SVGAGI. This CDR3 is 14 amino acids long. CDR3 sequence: CASSYFRGGNEQYF. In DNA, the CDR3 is TGTGCCAGCAGTTACTTTAGGGGAGGAAACGAGCAGTACTTC.

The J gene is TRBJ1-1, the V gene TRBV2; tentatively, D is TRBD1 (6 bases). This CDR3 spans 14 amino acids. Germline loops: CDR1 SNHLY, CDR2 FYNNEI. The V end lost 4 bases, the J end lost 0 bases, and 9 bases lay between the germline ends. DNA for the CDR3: TGTGCCAGCAGTGCACAGGGATTGAACACTGAAGCTTTCTTT. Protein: CASSAQGLNTEAFF. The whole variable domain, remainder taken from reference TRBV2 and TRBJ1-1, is EPEVTQTPSHQVTQMGQEVILRCVPISNHLYFYWYRQILGQKVEFLVSFYNNEISEKSEIFDDQFSVERPDGSNFTLKIRSTKLEDSAMYFCASSAQGLNTEAFFGQGTRLTVV.

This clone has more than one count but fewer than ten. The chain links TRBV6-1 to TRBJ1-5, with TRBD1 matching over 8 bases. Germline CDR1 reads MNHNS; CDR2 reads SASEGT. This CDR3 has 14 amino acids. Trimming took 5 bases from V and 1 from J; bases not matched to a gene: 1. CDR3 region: CASSWTGSNQPQHF. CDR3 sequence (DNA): TGTGCCAGCAGTTGGACAGGGAGCAATCAGCCCCAGCATTTT.

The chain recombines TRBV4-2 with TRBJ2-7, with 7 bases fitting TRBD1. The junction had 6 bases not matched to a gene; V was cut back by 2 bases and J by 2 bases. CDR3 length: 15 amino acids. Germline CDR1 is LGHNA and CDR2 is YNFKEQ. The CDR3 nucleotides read TGTGCCAGCAGCCAATCCTGGGACAGCGCCTACGAGCAGTACTTC. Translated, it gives CASSQSWDSAYEQYF.

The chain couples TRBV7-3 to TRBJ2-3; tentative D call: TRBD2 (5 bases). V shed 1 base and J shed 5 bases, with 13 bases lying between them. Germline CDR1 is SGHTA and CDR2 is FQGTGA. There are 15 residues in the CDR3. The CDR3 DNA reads TGTGCCAGCAGCTTAATCGGCCTAAGCGGAGATACGCAGTATTTT. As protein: CASSLIGLSGDTQYF.

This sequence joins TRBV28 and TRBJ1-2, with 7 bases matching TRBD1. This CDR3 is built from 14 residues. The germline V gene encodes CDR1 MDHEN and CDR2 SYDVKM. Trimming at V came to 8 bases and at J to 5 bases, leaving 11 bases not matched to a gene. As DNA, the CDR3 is TGTGCCAGCTTAGGGGGCAGGGCGGGATATGGCTACACCTTC. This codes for CASLGGRAGYGYTF.

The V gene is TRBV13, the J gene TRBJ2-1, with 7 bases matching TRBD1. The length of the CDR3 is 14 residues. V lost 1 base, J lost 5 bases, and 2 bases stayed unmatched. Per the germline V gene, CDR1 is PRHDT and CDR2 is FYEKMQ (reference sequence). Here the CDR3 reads CASSLEGTDNEQFF. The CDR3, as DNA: TGTGCCAGCAGCTTAGAAGGGACAGACAATGAGCAGTTCTTC.

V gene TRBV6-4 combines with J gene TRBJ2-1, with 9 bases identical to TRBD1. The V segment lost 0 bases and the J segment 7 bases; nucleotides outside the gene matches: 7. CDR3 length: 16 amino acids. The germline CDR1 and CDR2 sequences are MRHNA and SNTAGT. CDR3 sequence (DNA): TGTGCCAGCAGTGACTCCCCGGGACAGGGTGGTAATGAGCAGTTCTTC. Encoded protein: CASSDSPGQGGNEQFF.

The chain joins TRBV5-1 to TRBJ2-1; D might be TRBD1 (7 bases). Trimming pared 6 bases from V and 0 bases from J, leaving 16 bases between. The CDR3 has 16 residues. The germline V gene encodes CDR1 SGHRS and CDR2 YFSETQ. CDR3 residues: CASTPGGGASYNEQFF. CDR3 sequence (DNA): TGCGCCAGCACCCCAGGAGGGGGCGCCTCCTACAATGAGCAGTTCTTC.

The CDR3 spells CASSAAPTSTGANVLTF. CDR3 coding DNA: TGTGCCAGCAGCGCGGCCCCCACTAGTACTGGGGCCAACGTCCTGACTTTC. V usage is TRBV21-1 and J usage is TRBJ2-6; TRBD2 reflects the table's D call only, with no check against the DNA. TRBV21-1 is deemed a pseudogene. The CDR3 totals 17 residues.

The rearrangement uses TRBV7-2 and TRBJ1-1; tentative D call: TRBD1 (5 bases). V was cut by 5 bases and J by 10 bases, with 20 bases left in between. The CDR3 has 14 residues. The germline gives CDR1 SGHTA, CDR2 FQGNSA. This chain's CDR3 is CASSPLMGEGSAFF. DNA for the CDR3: TGTGCCAGCAGCCCGTTAATGGGGGAGGGGTCAGCTTTCTTT.

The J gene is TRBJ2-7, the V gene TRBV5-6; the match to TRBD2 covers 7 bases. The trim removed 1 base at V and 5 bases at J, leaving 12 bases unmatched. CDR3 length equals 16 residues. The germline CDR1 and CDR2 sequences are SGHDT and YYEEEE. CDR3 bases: TGTGCCAGCAGCTTGTGGGAGGGAGGGTTAATGAACGAGCAGTACTTC. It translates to CASSLWEGGLMNEQYF.

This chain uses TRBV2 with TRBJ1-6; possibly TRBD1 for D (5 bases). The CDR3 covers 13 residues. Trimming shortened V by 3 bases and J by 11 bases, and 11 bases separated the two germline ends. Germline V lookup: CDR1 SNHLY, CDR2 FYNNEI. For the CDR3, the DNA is TGTGCCAGCAGTGACAGGGTCTCGGCACCCCTCCACTTT. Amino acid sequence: CASSDRVSAPLHF.

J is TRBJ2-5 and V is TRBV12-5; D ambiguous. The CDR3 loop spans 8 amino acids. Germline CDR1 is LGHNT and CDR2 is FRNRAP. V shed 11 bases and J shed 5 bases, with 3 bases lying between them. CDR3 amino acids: CARETQYF. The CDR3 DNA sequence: TGTGCTCGGGAGACCCAGTACTTC.

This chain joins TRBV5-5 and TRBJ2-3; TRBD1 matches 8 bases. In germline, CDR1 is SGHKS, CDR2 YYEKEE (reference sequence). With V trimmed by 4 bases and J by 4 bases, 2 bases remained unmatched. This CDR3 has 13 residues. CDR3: CASSRQGPDTQYF. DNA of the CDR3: TGTGCCAGCAGCCGACAGGGGCCAGATACGCAGTATTTT.

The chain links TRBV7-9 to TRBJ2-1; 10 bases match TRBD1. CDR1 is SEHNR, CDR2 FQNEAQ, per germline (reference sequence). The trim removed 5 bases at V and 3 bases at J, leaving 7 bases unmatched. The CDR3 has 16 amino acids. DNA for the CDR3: TGTGCCAGCAGCGCGAGCAGGGACAGGGGCTACAATGAGCAGTTCTTC. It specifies CASSASRDRGYNEQFF.

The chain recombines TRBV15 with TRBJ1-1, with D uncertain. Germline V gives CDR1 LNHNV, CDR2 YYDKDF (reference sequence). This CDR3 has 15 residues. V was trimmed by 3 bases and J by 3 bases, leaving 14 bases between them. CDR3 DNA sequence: TGTGCCACCAGCAGGCCCAAAAGCGCGGACACTGAAGCTTTCTTT. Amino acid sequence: CATSRPKSADTEAFF.

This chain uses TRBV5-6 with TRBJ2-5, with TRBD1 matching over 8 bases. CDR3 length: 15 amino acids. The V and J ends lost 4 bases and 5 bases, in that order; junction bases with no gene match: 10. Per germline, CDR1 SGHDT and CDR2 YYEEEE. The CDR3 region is CASSQGQARWETQYF. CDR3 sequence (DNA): TGTGCCAGCAGCCAGGGACAGGCTAGGTGGGAGACCCAGTACTTC.

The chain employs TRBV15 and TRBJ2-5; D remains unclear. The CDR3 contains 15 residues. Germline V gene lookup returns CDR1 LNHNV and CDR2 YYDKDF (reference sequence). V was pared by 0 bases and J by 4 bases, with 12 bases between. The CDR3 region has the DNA TGTGCCACCAGCAGAGATGGCAGGCAGGCAGAGACCCAGTACTTC. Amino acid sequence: CATSRDGRQAETQYF.

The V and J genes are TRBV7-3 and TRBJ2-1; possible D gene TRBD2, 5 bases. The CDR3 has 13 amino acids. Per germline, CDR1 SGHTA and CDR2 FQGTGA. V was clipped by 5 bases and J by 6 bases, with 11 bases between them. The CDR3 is CASSQSGLNEQFF. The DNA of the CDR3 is TGTGCCAGCAGCCAAAGCGGCCTCAATGAGCAGTTCTTC.

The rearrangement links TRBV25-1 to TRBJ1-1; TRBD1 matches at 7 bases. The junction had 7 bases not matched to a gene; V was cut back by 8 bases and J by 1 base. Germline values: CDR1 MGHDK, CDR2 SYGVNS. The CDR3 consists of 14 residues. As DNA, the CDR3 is TGTGCCAGCGGACGGGACAGTCAGAACACTGAAGCTTTCTTT. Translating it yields CASGRDSQNTEAFF. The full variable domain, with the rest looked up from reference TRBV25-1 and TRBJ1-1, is EADIYQTPRYLVIGTGKKITLECSQTMGHDKMYWYQQDPGMELHLIHYSYGVNSTEKGDLSSESTVSRIRTEHFPLTLESARPSHTSQYLCASGRDSQNTEAFFGQGTRLTVV.

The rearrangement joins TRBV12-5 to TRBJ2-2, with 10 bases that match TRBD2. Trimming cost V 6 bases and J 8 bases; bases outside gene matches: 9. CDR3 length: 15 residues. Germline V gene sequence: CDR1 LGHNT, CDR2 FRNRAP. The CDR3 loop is CASGGLAGALGELFF. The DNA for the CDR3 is TGTGCTAGTGGAGGGCTAGCGGGAGCCTTGGGGGAGCTGTTTTTT.

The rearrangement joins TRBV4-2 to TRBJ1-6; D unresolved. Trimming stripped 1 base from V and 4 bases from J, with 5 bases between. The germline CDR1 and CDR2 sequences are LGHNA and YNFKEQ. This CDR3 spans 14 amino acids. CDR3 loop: CASSQAGYNSPLHF. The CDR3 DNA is TGTGCCAGCAGCCAAGCCGGTTATAATTCACCCCTCCACTTT.